This T cell receptor (beta chain) was sequenced for a study of control samples from healthy donors and cancer patients. The assay was immunoSEQ multiplex PCR, and TCRdb's table has in-frame clones only and misses some. This table holds 100,000 to 150,000 clones, approximately 89% found once. The ends were cut back, 5 bases at V and 0 bases at J, with 11 bases in the middle. From germline, CDR1 is MNHEY and CDR2 SMNVEV (reference sequence). The CDR3 covers 15 residues. This sequence was found in a woman under 30 in good health. The chain couples TRBV27 to TRBJ2-1; D gene ambiguous. Material for sequencing was blood. The CDR3 DNA reads as TGTGCCAGCAGTCCTACATGGAGCTCCTACAATGAGCAGTTCTTC. Translation: CASSPTWSSYNEQFF.